These 9 T cell receptor beta chains originate from one sample sequenced in a study of T cell responses to AZD1222 COVID-19 vaccine. Measured with immunoSEQ multiplex PCR; TCRdb has only the in-frame clones, and not every one. The sample includes around 110,000 clones, just under 95% of them seen just once. The sample consisted of peripheral blood, taken on day 0 of AZD1222 vaccination. Receptor source: an adult in good health.

The CDR3 DNA is TGCGCCAGCAGTCCTAAGACTAGCCGTTTCGGGGAGCTGTTTTTT. Translating it yields CASSPKTSRFGELFF. The V call is TRBV5-1, the J call TRBJ2-2; 7 bases agree with TRBD2. V lost 5 bases and J lost 7; bases outside the gene matches: 11. The CDR3 totals 15 residues. The germline V gene encodes CDR1 SGHRS and CDR2 YFSETQ.

The chain combines TRBV18 with TRBJ1-2, with D unresolved. The CDR3 loop spans 15 amino acids. Germline loops: CDR1 KGHSH, CDR2 LQKENI. Trimming stripped 2 bases from V and 2 bases from J, with 12 bases between. CDR3 in amino acids: CASSPTFSENYGYTF. The CDR3, as DNA: TGTGCCAGCTCACCAACGTTTTCAGAGAACTATGGCTACACCTTC. The full variable domain, with the rest looked up from reference TRBV18 and TRBJ1-2, is NAGVMQNPRHLVRRRGQEARLRCSPMKGHSHVYWYRQLPEEGLKFMVYLQKENIIDESGMPKERFSAEFPKEGPSILRIQQVVRGDSAAYFCASSPTFSENYGYTFGSGTRLTVV.

The V and J genes are TRBV12-3 or TRBV12-4 and TRBJ2-4; D remains unclear. The CDR3 sequence is 11 residues long. Trimming pared 5 bases from V and 4 bases from J, leaving 3 bases between. The CDR3 is CASSTKNIQYF. The CDR3 region has the DNA TGTGCCAGCAGTACAAAAAACATTCAGTACTTC.

The chain employs TRBV11-2 and TRBJ2-7; TRBD1 agrees at 7 bases. The CDR3 spans 15 residues. Losses at the gene ends were 4 bases for V and 3 bases for J; bases not matched to a gene: 9. Germline V gives CDR1 SGHAT, CDR2 FQNNGV. CDR3 sequence reads: CASSWSPGQNYEQYF. CDR3 nucleotide sequence: TGTGCCAGCAGCTGGTCCCCGGGACAGAACTACGAGCAGTACTTC.

About this clone itself: This same CDR3 is encoded by further DNA sequences in the sample. This chain joins TRBV30 and TRBJ1-3, with D unresolved. Trimming removed 0 bases from V and 7 bases from J, with 10 bases in between. Germline V gene lookup returns CDR1 GTSNPN and CDR2 SVGIG (reference sequence). This CDR3 has 13 residues. CDR3 sequence: CAWSVNGRNTIYF. Here the CDR3 DNA reads TGTGCCTGGAGTGTAAATGGGAGGAACACCATATATTTT.

The chain uses TRBV30 and TRBJ2-2; perhaps D is TRBD1 or TRBD2 (5 bases each). From germline, CDR1 is GTSNPN and CDR2 SVGIG (reference sequence). The CDR3 spans 15 residues. The V and J ends lost 3 bases and 8 bases respectively, with 19 bases between them. The CDR3 spells CAWSPGLVTPGELFF. The DNA for the CDR3 is TGTGCCTGGAGCCCGGGGCTAGTCACCCCTGGGGAGCTGTTTTTT.

The chain has TRBV4-1 and TRBJ1-6; D unresolved. The CDR3 covers 11 residues. Germline values: CDR1 MGHRA, CDR2 YSYEKL. V lost 1 base to trimming and J lost 11 bases, with 3 bases between them. CDR3 DNA: TGCGCCAGCAGCCAAGCGGCACCCCTCCACTTT. Translated, it gives CASSQAAPLHF.

This chain links TRBV27 with TRBJ2-1, with D unresolved. V was pared by 5 bases and J by 9 bases, with 11 bases between. Germline assignment: CDR1 MNHEY and CDR2 SMNVEV (reference sequence). The CDR3 sequence is 12 residues long. The CDR3 DNA is TGTGCCAGCAGTGCTAGGATGGTTGAGCAGTTCTTC. Amino acid sequence: CASSARMVEQFF.

Concerning this clone: This sample also contains other DNA sequences that code for the same CDR3. The rearrangement uses TRBV6-4 and TRBJ2-1; 12 nucleotides align to TRBD2. With 6 bases clipped from V and 2 bases from J, the junction kept 2 bases outside the gene matches. CDR1 and CDR2 from the germline V gene are MRHNA and SNTAGT. The CDR3 runs to 15 residues. CDR3 in DNA: TGTGCCAGCAGACGACTAGCGGGGGCCTACAATGAGCAGTTCTTC. Translating it yields CASRRLAGAYNEQFF.